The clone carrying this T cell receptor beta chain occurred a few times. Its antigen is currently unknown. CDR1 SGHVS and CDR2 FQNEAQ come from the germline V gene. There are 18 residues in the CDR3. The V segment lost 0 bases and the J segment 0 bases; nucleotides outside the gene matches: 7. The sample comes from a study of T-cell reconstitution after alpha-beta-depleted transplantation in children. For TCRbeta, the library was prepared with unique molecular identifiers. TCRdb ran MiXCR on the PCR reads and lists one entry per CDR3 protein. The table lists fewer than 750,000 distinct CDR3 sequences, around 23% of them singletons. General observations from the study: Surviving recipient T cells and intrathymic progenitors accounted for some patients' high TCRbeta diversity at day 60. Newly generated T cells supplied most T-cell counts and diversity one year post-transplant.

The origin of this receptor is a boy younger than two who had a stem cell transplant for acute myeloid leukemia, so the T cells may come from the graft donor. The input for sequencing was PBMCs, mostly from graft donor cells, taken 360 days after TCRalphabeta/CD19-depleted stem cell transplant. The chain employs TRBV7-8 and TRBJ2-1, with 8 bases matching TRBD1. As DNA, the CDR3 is TGTGCCAGCAGCTTAGCGCTTAGGGACAGGAGCTCCTACAATGAGCAGTTCTTC. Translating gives CASSLALRDRSSYNEQFF. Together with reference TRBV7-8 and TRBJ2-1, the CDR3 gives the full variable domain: GAGVSQSPRYKVAKRGQDVALRCDPISGHVSLFWYQQALGQGPEFLTYFQNEAQLDKSGLPSDRFFAERPEGSVSTLKIQRTQQEDSAVYLCASSLALRDRSSYNEQFFGPGTRLTVL.